This T cell receptor (beta chain) is drawn from a study of shared clonotypes between healthy human individuals. Only Caucasian adults living in Nashville, Tennessee made up the donor group. Genomic DNA of every subset was divided equally among multiple immunoSEQ plates. Libraries were prepared by immunoSEQ multiplex PCR; TCRdb keeps only in-frame clonotypes and omits some of them. The data show about 490,000 clones, 65% to 80% seen once. The ends were cut back, 0 bases at V and 1 base at J, with 10 bases in the middle. This CDR3 has 15 amino acids. Germline V gives CDR1 SGHRS, CDR2 YFSETQ. Sample: PBMCs. The chain has TRBV5-1 and TRBJ2-5; D is unresolved. This receptor was taken from a woman in her forties in good health. Some clones in this sample may be carry-over from other donors' samples. The CDR3 region has the DNA TGCGCCAGCAGCTTGGTAGGCCAGTCCCAAGAGACCCAGTACTTC. It is translated as CASSLVGQSQETQYF.